This T cell receptor beta chain was found in a study of blood T cell repertoires in COVID-19. About the research overall: There were acute and convalescent COVID-19 samples, and they came from the United States, Italy and Spain. Nucleic acid was either cDNA or gDNA, and it came from T cells, B-cell-depleted T cells, or PBMCs.

The CDR3 is 13 residues long. Germline values: CDR1 SGHDN, CDR2 FVKESK. Trimming shortened V by 1 base and J by 6 bases, and 6 bases separated the two germline ends. Original analysis: Amplified reference gene primers provided the basis for estimating nucleated cell counts. TCRdb's table, derived via immunoSEQ multiplex PCR, lists solely in-frame clones and lacks some. V and J calls and clone size are those listed in that table; D and trimming were worked out from the DNA. The sample has about 330,000 clones, over 75% seen once. The clonotype originates from a woman aged 50 to 60 with active or convalescent COVID-19. The chain recombines TRBV14 with TRBJ2-2; maybe TRBD2 (6 bases). The sample comprised peripheral blood. The chain's CDR3 is CASSQGGAGELFF. The CDR3 nucleotides read TGTGCCAGCAGCCAAGGGGGGGCCGGGGAGCTGTTTTTT.